The following is a TCR beta chain sequence with its context. Sequencing was performed with immunoSEQ multiplex PCR; in TCRdb, only in-frame clones are kept and a portion is missing. The table has over 450,000 clones, about 80% seen once. These data come from a study of shared T cell receptors in the human thymus. Germline CDR1 and CDR2: MNHNS and SASEGT. This CDR3 region has 17 residues. The ends lost 4 bases at V and 6 bases at J; junction bases unmatched: 8. The data also belong to a second study, concerning human thymus T cells. That paper states: Resections obtained during corrective heart surgery supplied the thymus tissue. In thymic and blood repertoires alike, V and J usage looked biased.

Sequenced: thymocytes. This clonotype was sampled from a boy in the first two years of life with a congenital heart defect. This chain joins TRBV6-1 and TRBJ2-5; 16 nucleotides line up with TRBD2. The CDR3 region is CASSAGLAGGLKKTQYF. For the CDR3, the DNA is TGTGCCAGCAGTGCGGGACTAGCGGGAGGGCTTAAGAAGACCCAGTACTTC.